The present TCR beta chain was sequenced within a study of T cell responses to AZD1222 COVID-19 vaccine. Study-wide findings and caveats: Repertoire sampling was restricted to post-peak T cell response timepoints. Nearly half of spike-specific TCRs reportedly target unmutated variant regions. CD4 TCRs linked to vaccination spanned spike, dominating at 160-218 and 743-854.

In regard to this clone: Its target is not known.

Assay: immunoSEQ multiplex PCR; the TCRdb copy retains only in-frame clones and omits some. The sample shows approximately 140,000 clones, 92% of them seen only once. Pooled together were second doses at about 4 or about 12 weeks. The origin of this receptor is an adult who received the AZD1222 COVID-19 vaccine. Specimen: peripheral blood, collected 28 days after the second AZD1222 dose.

CDR3: CASSKTEMNTEAFF. CDR3 in DNA: TGTGCCAGCAGCAAGACAGAGATGAACACTGAAGCTTTCTTT. This chain joins TRBV5-4 and TRBJ1-1, with D perhaps TRBD1 (5 bases). The germline V gene encodes CDR1 SGHNT and CDR2 YYREEE (reference sequence). With 4 bases removed from V and 0 bases from J, the gap between germline ends came to 10 bases. This CDR3 is built from 14 residues.